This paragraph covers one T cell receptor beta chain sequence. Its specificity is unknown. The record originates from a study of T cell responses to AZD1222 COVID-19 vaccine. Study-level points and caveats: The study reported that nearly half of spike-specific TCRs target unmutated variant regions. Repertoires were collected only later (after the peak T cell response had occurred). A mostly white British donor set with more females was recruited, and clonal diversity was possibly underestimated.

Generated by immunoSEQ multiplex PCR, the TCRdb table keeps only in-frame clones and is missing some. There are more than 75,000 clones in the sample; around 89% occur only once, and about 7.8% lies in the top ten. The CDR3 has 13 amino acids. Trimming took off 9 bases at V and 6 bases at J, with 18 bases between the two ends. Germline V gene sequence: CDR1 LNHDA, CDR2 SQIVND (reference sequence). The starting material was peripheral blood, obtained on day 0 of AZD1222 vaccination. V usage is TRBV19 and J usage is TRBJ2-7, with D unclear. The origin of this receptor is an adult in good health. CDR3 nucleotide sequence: TGTGCCAGCGGAAGGCAGGAGAGTTCCGAGCAGTACTTC. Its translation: CASGRQESSEQYF. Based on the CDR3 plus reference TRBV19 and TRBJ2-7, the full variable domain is DGGITQSPKYLFRKEGQNVTLSCEQNLNHDAMYWYRQDPGQGLRLIYYSQIVNDFQKGDIAEGYSVSREKKESFPLTVTSAQKNPTAFYLCASGRQESSEQYFGPGTRLTVT.